Described below is a single T cell receptor (beta chain) sequence and its context. Its specificity is unknown. The sample belongs to a study of metastatic and nonmetastatic thyroid tumors. For the study at large: Repertoire comparisons spanned blood and tumor or nodule tissue from malignant and benign thyroid patients. Findings of the study overall: Malignant thyroid tumors reportedly exceeded benign nodules significantly in TCR beta diversity, with the difference appearing in blood and tumor.

There were no patients who had received any treatment before thyroid surgery. Germline V gives CDR1 SGHAT, CDR2 FQNNGV. This CDR3 has 16 residues. Deletions cut 1 base from V and 4 bases from J, with 14 bases between. Per the study methods: Differences in CDR3 between clinicopathological groups were drawn on to build a classifier intended to discriminate distant-metastatic papillary thyroid cancer patients. MiXCR was used by TCRdb to re-call the PCR reads. TCRdb's processing, not the authors' own work, is the source of the V and J calls. This table holds roughly 14,000 clones, 30% to 35% found once. Sequencing was carried out using tumor tissue. The clonotype was recovered from a female donor with papillary thyroid cancer or a benign thyroid nodule (not recorded which). Some clones in this sample may be carry-over from other donors' samples. The chain links TRBV11-2 to TRBJ1-3; D call uncertain. Here the CDR3 reads CASSLGGGARGNTIYF. In nucleotides, the CDR3 is TGTGCCAGCAGCTTAGGGGGTGGAGCTCGGGGAAACACCATATATTTT. The full variable domain, rest sourced from reference TRBV11-2 and TRBJ1-3, is EAGVAQSPRYKIIEKRQSVAFWCNPISGHATLYWYQQILGQGPKLLIQFQNNGVVDDSQLPKDRFSAERLKGVDSTLKIQPAKLEDSAVYLCASSLGGGARGNTIYFGEGSWLTVV.